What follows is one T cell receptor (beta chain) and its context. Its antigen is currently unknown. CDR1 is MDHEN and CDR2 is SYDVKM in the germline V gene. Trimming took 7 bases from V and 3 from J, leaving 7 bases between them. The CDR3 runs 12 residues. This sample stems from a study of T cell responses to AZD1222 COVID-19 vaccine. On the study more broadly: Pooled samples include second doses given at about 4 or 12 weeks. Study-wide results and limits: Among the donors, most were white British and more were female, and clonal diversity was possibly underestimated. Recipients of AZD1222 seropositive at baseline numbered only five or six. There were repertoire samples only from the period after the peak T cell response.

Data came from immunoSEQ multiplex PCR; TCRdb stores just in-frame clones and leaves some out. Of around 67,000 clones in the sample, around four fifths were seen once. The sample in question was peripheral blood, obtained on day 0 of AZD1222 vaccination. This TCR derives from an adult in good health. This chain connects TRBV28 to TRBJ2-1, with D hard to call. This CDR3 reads CASTPHYNEQFF. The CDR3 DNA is TGTGCCAGCACCCCCCACTACAATGAGCAGTTCTTC.